The 14 T cell receptor beta chains below were found in one sample sequenced in a study of cytomegalovirus exposure and HLA in healthy donors. Measured with immunoSEQ multiplex PCR; TCRdb has only the in-frame clones, and not every one. The sample holds about 280,000 clones; around 85% are singletons and the top ten take about 1%. The sequenced sample was PBMCs. These receptors all stem from a woman aged 18-30 years in good health and CMV-seronegative.

This clone has a handful of counts. This rearrangement joins TRBV7-9 to TRBJ2-7, with D tentatively TRBD1 (5 bases). This CDR3 region has 14 residues. Germline CDR1 reads SEHNR; CDR2 reads FQNEAQ (reference sequence). Between the trimmed V and J ends, which lost 1 base and 3 bases, there was a span of 10 bases. CDR3 sequence reads: CASSLGQGNYEQYF. The CDR3 coding sequence is TGTGCCAGCAGCTTAGGCCAGGGAAACTACGAGCAGTACTTC.

The chain couples TRBV7-6 to TRBJ2-7, with a tentative D call TRBD2 (6 bases). Trimming left V 0 bases short and J 5 bases short, with 14 bases between. Germline V gene lookup returns CDR1 SGHVS and CDR2 FNYEAQ. The CDR3 covers 15 residues. This CDR3 is CASSLALEGRDEQYF. The CDR3 bases are TGTGCCAGCAGCTTAGCCCTGGAGGGCCGAGACGAGCAGTACTTC.

The count of this clone is one. The chain carries TRBV9 and TRBJ2-7; possibly TRBD1 for D (5 bases). V was clipped by 0 bases and J by 6 bases, with 13 bases between them. Germline V gives CDR1 SGDLS, CDR2 YYNGEE. CDR3 size: 14 residues. The CDR3, as DNA: TGTGCCAGCAGCGTAGAGGTGACAGATTCCGAGCAGTACTTC. It yields the protein CASSVEVTDSEQYF.

This clone was seen only once. The V gene is TRBV27, the J gene TRBJ1-1; D may be TRBD1 (6 bases). Per germline, CDR1 MNHEY and CDR2 SMNVEV (reference sequence). The CDR3 consists of 14 residues. V was pared by 4 bases and J by 6 bases, with 15 bases between. This CDR3 reads CASSYQGPEAEAFF. The CDR3 DNA is TGTGCCAGCAGTTACCAGGGGCCCGAGGCTGAAGCTTTCTTT.

V usage is TRBV6-5 and J usage is TRBJ2-5; 7 bases align to TRBD2. The junction had 5 bases not matched to a gene; V was cut back by 0 bases and J by 1 base. CDR1 and CDR2 (germline): MNHEY, SVGAGI. The CDR3 length is 16 residues. The CDR3, as DNA: TGTGCCAGCAGTTACTCGATCCAGCGGGGCCAAGAGACCCAGTACTTC. Protein sequence: CASSYSIQRGQETQYF.

The chain uses TRBV7-9 and TRBJ2-7; D possibly corresponds to TRBD2 (6 bases). The CDR3 consists of 16 residues. In germline, CDR1 is SEHNR, CDR2 FQNEAQ (reference sequence). The V and J ends lost 4 bases and 6 bases respectively, with 22 bases between them. For the CDR3, the DNA is TGTGCCAGCAGCTCCCAACCGGGTACCCAGGAGGGCGAGCAGTACTTC. As protein: CASSSQPGTQEGEQYF.

This clone was seen a handful of times. The V and J genes are TRBV4-3 and TRBJ1-2, with TRBD1 matching over 7 bases. Germline V lookup: CDR1 LGHNA, CDR2 YSLEER. The V segment lost 7 bases and the J segment 4 bases; nucleotides outside the gene matches: 12. The CDR3 length is 15 residues. Here the CDR3 DNA reads TGCGCCAGCAAGATGTATACCGGGACAGCCTATGGCTACACCTTC. It specifies CASKMYTGTAYGYTF.

The chain recombines TRBV10-3 with TRBJ1-1; TRBD1 matches 7 bases. The CDR3 is made up of 15 amino acids. CDR1 is ENHRY, CDR2 SYGVKD, per germline. V shed 7 bases, J shed 2 bases, and the junction held 10 bases outside the gene matches. CDR3 amino acids: CAINPGTVANTEAFF. DNA of the CDR3: TGTGCCATCAACCCCGGGACAGTCGCTAACACTGAAGCTTTCTTT.

The rearrangement joins TRBV19 to TRBJ1-2, with D uncertain. V was pared by 3 bases and J by 6 bases, with 20 bases between. CDR1 and CDR2 (germline): LNHDA, SQIVND (reference sequence). This CDR3 is 16 amino acids long. In nucleotides, the CDR3 is TGTGCCAGTAGTATGACCCACCTATCGACTTTAAATGGCTACACCTTC. As protein: CASSMTHLSTLNGYTF.

The rearrangement links TRBV11-3 to TRBJ2-1; 9 positions match TRBD1. The germline gives CDR1 SGHNT, CDR2 YENEEA. The CDR3 totals 14 residues. The V segment lost 5 bases and the J segment 5 bases; nucleotides outside the gene matches: 4. The CDR3, as DNA: TGTGCCAGCAGCCCGAGGACAGGGGACAATGAGCAGTTCTTC. Translating gives CASSPRTGDNEQFF.

The V call is TRBV14, the J call TRBJ1-1, with a weak D call TRBD1 (6 bases). CDR1 is SGHDN and CDR2 is FVKESK in the germline V gene. The CDR3 has 14 amino acids. Trimming took 2 bases from V and 4 from J, leaving 11 bases between them. CDR3 protein: CASSQPTGTTEAFF. The CDR3 coding sequence is TGTGCCAGCAGCCAACCTACAGGGACCACTGAAGCTTTCTTT.

V usage is TRBV5-6 and J usage is TRBJ2-1; 9 bases fit TRBD2. Trimming took 3 bases from V and 3 from J; bases not matched to a gene: 16. There are 19 residues in the CDR3. The germline V gene has CDR1 SGHDT and CDR2 YYEEEE. CDR3 loop: CASSYLAGDLPFVYNEQFF. The CDR3 DNA reads TGTGCCAGCAGCTATTTAGCGGGAGATTTACCGTTTGTCTACAATGAGCAGTTCTTC.

The table lists this clone with a count of one. The chain combines TRBV7-3 with TRBJ2-2, with D perhaps TRBD1 (5 bases). In germline, CDR1 is SGHTA, CDR2 FQGTGA. The V gene lost 2 bases and the J gene lost 1 base, with 8 bases spanning the gap. The CDR3 consists of 15 residues. CDR3 nucleotides: TGTGCCAGCAGCTTATCAGGGATGAACACCGGGGAGCTGTTTTTT. Its protein is CASSLSGMNTGELFF.

The V and J genes are TRBV29-1 and TRBJ1-1; D may be TRBD1 (5 bases). The CDR3 consists of 14 residues. Looked up from germline, CDR1 is SQVTM and CDR2 is ANQGSEA. V was pared by 4 bases and J by 1 base, with 13 bases between. CDR3 in DNA: TGCAGCGTTGCGGGACTCGGAGAGAACACTGAAGCTTTCTTT. This codes for CSVAGLGENTEAFF.